Listed below are T cell receptor beta chains from one sample, sequenced in a study of T cells after yellow fever vaccination. Each CDR3 protein gets one entry after TCRdb re-called the 5' RACE reads with MiXCR. The repertoire has 150,000 to 200,000 distinct CDR3 sequences, 6.2% of them found once; the top ten carry less than 3%. The starting material was CD4+ T cells sorted from PBMCs, obtained on the day of the first yellow fever vaccination. The source of these receptors is a man aged 18 to 30 who received the YFV17D yellow fever vaccine. Both conserved end residues are part of each CDR3. The D gene is left open where the match is weak. Size is omitted from some rows. Given values are once, few, many or a class for expanded clones.

-,many,TRBJ1-1,TRBV5-1,TGCGCCAGCAGCTTGGAAACGGGACTAAGCGGGACTGAAGCTTTCTTT,CASSLETGLSGTEAFF
-,many,TRBJ2-5,TRBV7-6,TGTGCCAGCAGCTTAGAGGGGGGGCGACAGACCCAGTACTTC,CASSLEGGRQTQYF
-,-,TRBJ1-6,TRBV5-6,TGTGCCAGCAGCTTCGGGACGGGCGATAATTCACCCCTCCACTTT,CASSFGTGDNSPLHF
-,-,TRBJ2-5,TRBV5-1,TGCGCCAGCAGCCTCTCCGGGACTCACGGGGAGACCCAGTACTTC,CASSLSGTHGETQYF
TRBD1,many,TRBJ1-1,TRBV20-1,TGCAGTGCTCCGGCAGGGGACAGGGGGCAACAAGCTTTCTTT,CSAPAGDRGQQAFF
-,-,TRBJ2-7,TRBV5-1,TGCGCCAGCAGCTTCGTAGGGGGTGGCGAGCAGTACTTC,CASSFVGGGEQYF
-,many,TRBJ2-1,TRBV11-2,TGTGCCAGCAGCTTAGGTGCGGGGGCGCACAATGAGCAGTTCTTC,CASSLGAGAHNEQFF
-,many,TRBJ2-1,TRBV7-2,TGTGCCAGCAGCTTGACAGGGGAGGGGTACAATGAGCAGTTCTTC,CASSLTGEGYNEQFF
-,many,TRBJ2-3,TRBV20-1,TGCAGTGCTAGAGTGGGGACAGATACGCAGTATTTT,CSARVGTDTQYF
TRBD1,many,TRBJ1-2,TRBV11-2,TGTGCCAGCAGCCCCCTCGGACAGGAGTATGGCTACACCTTC,CASSPLGQEYGYTF
-,many,TRBJ2-5,TRBV5-1,TGCGCCAGCAGCTCTCCAGGGGAGGAGACCCAGTACTTC,CASSSPGEETQYF
TRBD1,many,TRBJ1-1,TRBV11-2,TGTGCCAGCAGCTTAGGCGCAGGGGGCTTCATGAACACTGAAGCTTTCTTT,CASSLGAGGFMNTEAFF
-,many,TRBJ1-2,TRBV7-2,TGTGCCAGCAGCCGCGGACAGATTAACTATGGCTACACCTTC,CASSRGQINYGYTF
-,many,TRBJ1-2,TRBV11-2,TGTGCCAGCAGCTTAGATCACACGAACTATGGCTACACCTTC,CASSLDHTNYGYTF
-,-,TRBJ1-3,TRBV12-3/TRBV12-4,TGTGCCAGCAGCCCCGGTGCCTCTGGAAACACCATATATTTT,CASSPGASGNTIYF
-,-,TRBJ1-5,TRBV7-2,TGTGCCAGCAGCTTATTCTACAATCAGCCCCAGCATTTT,CASSLFYNQPQHF
-,-,TRBJ2-3,TRBV20-1,TGCAGTGCTCCTAGCCGGAGGGGGGACGGGAATACGCAGTATTTT,CSAPSRRGDGNTQYF
TRBD1,-,TRBJ1-1,TRBV6-1,TGTGCCAGCAACCTAGCAGGGGGCCTCGGAGACACTGAAGCTTTCTTT,CASNLAGGLGDTEAFF
TRBD1,many,TRBJ2-1,TRBV7-9,TGTGCCAGCAGCTTGACAGGGGAGGTCAATGAGCAGTTCTTC,CASSLTGEVNEQFF
-,few,TRBJ1-2,TRBV5-1,TGCGCCAGCCGGGCAGTAAACTATGGCTACACCTTC,CASRAVNYGYTF
TRBD1,-,TRBJ1-1,TRBV6-5,TGTGCCAGCAGTACCGGACAGGGACTCACTGAAGCTTTCTTT,CASSTGQGLTEAFF
-,-,TRBJ2-2,TRBV10-3,TGTGCCATCGGCGGGAACACCGGGGAGCTGTTTTTT,CAIGGNTGELFF
-,many,TRBJ2-6,TRBV4-1,TGCGCCAGCAGCCCCCCCGGCGCTGGGGCCAACGTCCTGACTTTC,CASSPPGAGANVLTF
-,few,TRBJ1-1,TRBV9,TGTGCCAGCAGCTTTGGACAGAGGACTGAAGCTTTCTTT,CASSFGQRTEAFF
-,many,TRBJ1-3,TRBV7-2,TGTGCCAGCAGCCCGGGTGGAAACACCATATATTTT,CASSPGGNTIYF
-,-,TRBJ2-3,TRBV5-1,TGCGCCAGCAGCTTGGACGGACAATCAGGGGCGCAGTATTTT,CASSLDGQSGAQYF
-,few,TRBJ1-6,TRBV5-1,TGCGCCAGCACCCTCGGACAGAAAAATTCACCCCTCCACTTT,CASTLGQKNSPLHF
-,few,TRBJ1-1,TRBV18,TGTGCCAGCTCAAGACTCTCGACGCAGAACACTGAAGCTTTCTTT,CASSRLSTQNTEAFF
-,many,TRBJ2-5,TRBV7-9,TGTGCCAGCAGCTCCCAGCGGCTGGAGACCCAGTACTTC,CASSSQRLETQYF
-,many,TRBJ2-5,TRBV7-2,TGTGCCAGCAGCTTAGAACTATATATCTGGACCCAGTACTTC,CASSLELYIWTQYF
-,-,TRBJ2-1,TRBV7-9,TGTGCCAGCAGCTTTGGGACAACGGGCAATGAGCAGTTCTTC,CASSFGTTGNEQFF
TRBD2,-,TRBJ2-3,TRBV9,TGTGCCAGCAGCGTCCTAGCGGGGGGAGTAGATACGCAGTATTTT,CASSVLAGGVDTQYF
TRBD1,many,TRBJ2-5,TRBV7-2,TGTGCCAGCGGCCGACAGGGAGTGGAGACCCAGTACTTC,CASGRQGVETQYF
TRBD1,many,TRBJ2-3,TRBV10-3,TGTGCCATCAGTGAGCGACAGGGCCCAACCACAGATACGCAGTATTTT,CAISERQGPTTDTQYF
-,-,TRBJ1-2,TRBV5-6,TGTGCCAGCAGTTACGACCGGGGACGGGGCTACACCTTC,CASSYDRGRGYTF
TRBD1,-,TRBJ2-3,TRBV18,TGTGCCAGCTCACACGGACAGGCCACAGATACGCAGTATTTT,CASSHGQATDTQYF
-,many,TRBJ1-2,TRBV4-2,TGTGCCAGCAGCTTTTCGCGGACCCGGGACGGCTATGGCTACACCTTC,CASSFSRTRDGYGYTF
-,-,TRBJ2-2,TRBV11-2,TGTGCCAGCAGCCAATCCGGGGGGCGGGGGAGTAACACCGGGGAGCTGTTTTTT,CASSQSGGRGSNTGELFF
-,many,TRBJ1-5,TRBV12-3/TRBV12-4,TGTGCCAGCAGTTTGATGGGGAATCAGCCCCAGCATTTT,CASSLMGNQPQHF
-,-,TRBJ2-3,TRBV7-9,TGTGCCAGCAGTCCCTTGTTAACAGATACGCAGTATTTT,CASSPLLTDTQYF
-,-,TRBJ2-5,TRBV6-6,TGTGCCAGCAGACGACCTCTAGAGACCCAGTACTTC,CASRRPLETQYF
-,few,TRBJ1-2,TRBV27,TGTGCCAGCGCCGGACGGAACTATGGCTACACCTTC,CASAGRNYGYTF
-,-,TRBJ2-3,TRBV7-9,TGTGCCAGCAACCGGGCCCCAGGGACAGATACGCAGTATTTT,CASNRAPGTDTQYF
TRBD1,-,TRBJ1-1,TRBV6-6,TGTGCCAGCAGTTACGGGACAGAAAGTGAAGCTTTCTTT,CASSYGTESEAFF
-,many,TRBJ2-2,TRBV9,TGTGCCAGCAGCGTAGCCGCTACCGGGGAGCTGTTTTTT,CASSVAATGELFF
-,-,TRBJ1-1,TRBV5-1,TGCGCCAGCCGCGGCGGCTCCTCGGACACTGAAGCTTTCTTT,CASRGGSSDTEAFF
-,few,TRBJ1-1,TRBV29-1,TGCAGCGTTGGACAGGCCCATTGGACTGAAGCTTTCTTT,CSVGQAHWTEAFF
-,many,TRBJ1-1,TRBV5-6,TGTGCCAGCAGCTTCAGGGGAGAAGCTTTCTTT,CASSFRGEAFF